This TCR beta chain was obtained from a study of cytomegalovirus exposure and HLA in healthy donors. There are 15 residues in the CDR3. V lost 0 bases, J lost 8 bases, and 16 bases lay in between. CDR1 is SGHVS and CDR2 is FQNEAQ in the germline V gene. Overall study findings and caveats: Earlier results showed most TCR beta V segments being productive about 87% or about 30% of the time. Reportedly, diagnosis of cytomegalovirus status by the classifier showed high specificity and sensitivity.

PCR employed 60 Vbeta and 13 Jbeta primers. Sequencing used immunoSEQ multiplex PCR; TCRdb keeps in-frame clones, though not all of them. The sample holds 200,000 to 250,000 clones, roughly 91% seen once. There are a few counts of this clone. Its antigen is not known. This clonotype originated in a woman aged 18-29 years in good health and CMV-seronegative. Sequencing used PBMCs. The chain recombines TRBV7-8 with TRBJ1-2, with D possibly TRBD1 on 5 matching bases. The CDR3 nucleotides are TGTGCCAGCAGCTTAGCTAGTAGTATGACAGACGGCTACACCTTC. Protein product: CASSLASSMTDGYTF. The full variable domain, with the rest looked up from reference TRBV7-8 and TRBJ1-2, is GAGVSQSPRYKVAKRGQDVALRCDPISGHVSLFWYQQALGQGPEFLTYFQNEAQLDKSGLPSDRFFAERPEGSVSTLKIQRTQQEDSAVYLCASSLASSMTDGYTFGSGTRLTVV.